These 8 T cell receptor beta chains were all obtained from the same sample, sequenced in a study of blood T cell repertoires in COVID-19. Produced via immunoSEQ multiplex PCR; TCRdb's table is partial and in-frame only. The sample carries approximately 150,000 clones, 82% recorded once. The specimen was PBMCs or T cells enriched from blood (not recorded which). Every receptor here comes from a man aged 55 to 70 who had recovered from COVID-19.

The rearrangement links TRBV10-3 to TRBJ2-7, with 8 positions matching TRBD1. Germline V gene data show CDR1 as ENHRY and CDR2 as SYGVKD. CDR3 size: 14 residues. V shed 2 bases, J shed 7 bases, and the junction held 7 bases outside the gene matches. The CDR3 loop reads CAISEGQGLGEQYF. In DNA form, the CDR3 reads TGTGCCATCAGTGAGGGACAGGGCTTGGGTGAGCAGTACTTC.

V usage is TRBV5-1 and J usage is TRBJ1-1; D perhaps matches TRBD1 (5 bases). The germline CDR1 and CDR2 sequences are SGHRS and YFSETQ. V was pared by 4 bases and J by 3 bases, with 10 bases between. There are 13 residues in the CDR3. CDR3 protein: CASSVGADTEAFF. The CDR3 nucleotides are TGCGCCAGCAGCGTAGGGGCAGACACTGAAGCTTTCTTT.

The chain is built from TRBV5-4 and TRBJ2-2; possibly TRBD1 for D (6 bases). There are 17 residues in the CDR3. The germline V and J ends were trimmed by 0 bases and 0 bases, with 12 bases remaining between them. Looked up from germline, CDR1 is SGHNT and CDR2 is YYREEE (reference sequence). For the CDR3, the DNA is TGTGCCAGCAGCTTGGCCATGAGGGGGACGAACACCGGGGAGCTGTTTTTT. It encodes CASSLAMRGTNTGELFF.

This sequence joins TRBV6-5 and TRBJ2-7; no clear D. Per germline, CDR1 MNHEY and CDR2 SVGAGI. V gave up 8 bases and J gave up 0 bases, with 14 bases separating them. This CDR3 has 14 amino acids. This chain's CDR3 is CASRAITNSYEQYF. As DNA, the CDR3 is TGTGCCAGCCGCGCAATAACGAACTCCTACGAGCAGTACTTC.

The chain has TRBV11-2 and TRBJ1-2, with TRBD1 as a possible D gene (5 bases). V was clipped by 1 base and J by 5 bases, with 11 bases between them. Germline assignment: CDR1 SGHAT and CDR2 FQNNGV. This CDR3 region has 14 residues. The CDR3 spells CASSLVAQGYGYTF. The CDR3 nucleotides read TGTGCCAGCAGCTTAGTCGCTCAGGGATATGGCTACACCTTC.

The rearrangement uses TRBV6-1 and TRBJ2-3; D possibly corresponds to TRBD2 (5 bases). The CDR3 has 17 residues. Trimming pared 2 bases from V and 7 bases from J, leaving 22 bases between. Germline V gene lookup returns CDR1 MNHNS and CDR2 SASEGT. CDR3: CASSEMVSSHAGNTQYF. As DNA, the CDR3 is TGTGCCAGCAGTGAAATGGTCAGTAGTCACGCCGGGAATACGCAGTATTTT.

V usage is TRBV28 and J usage is TRBJ2-7, with TRBD1 identical over 7 bases. Germline trimming cut 5 bases from V and 1 base from J; bases unmatched to any gene: 2. Germline V CDR1 and CDR2: MDHEN, SYDVKM. The CDR3 consists of 13 residues. CDR3 nucleotides: TGTGCCAGCAGTGGGGACAGTTCCTACGAGCAGTACTTC. This translates into CASSGDSSYEQYF.

This chain uses TRBV2 with TRBJ2-3; D might be TRBD1 (6 bases). CDR1 is SNHLY and CDR2 is FYNNEI in the germline V gene. The CDR3 is 14 residues long. The V end lost 8 bases, the J end lost 0 bases, and 12 bases lay between the germline ends. Written as DNA, the CDR3 is TGTGCCAGCGACAGGAGCCTGAGCACAGATACGCAGTATTTT. This translates into CASDRSLSTDTQYF.